The 21 T cell receptor beta chains below come from one sample, sequenced in a study of blood T cell repertoires in COVID-19. The data were produced by immunoSEQ multiplex PCR, yet TCRdb's version contains in-frame clones alone and is incomplete. The table lists 45,000 to 70,000 clones, approximately 80% of them singletons. Input material: peripheral blood. These receptors were taken from a man in his sixties with acute or convalescent COVID-19.

This clone showed up just a few times. V gene TRBV4-1 combines with J gene TRBJ1-6; D not certain. The germline V gene encodes CDR1 MGHRA and CDR2 YSYEKL. Trimming removed 0 bases at V and 7 bases at J, with 7 bases between. This CDR3 is 14 amino acids long. The CDR3 nucleotides are TGCGCCAGCAGCCAAGATTCCCCGAATTCACCCCTCCACTTT. This codes for CASSQDSPNSPLHF.

The chain uses TRBV7-9 and TRBJ1-4, with D possibly matching TRBD1 (5 bases). The V end lost 3 bases, the J end lost 5 bases, and 7 bases lay between the germline ends. CDR1 is SEHNR, CDR2 FQNEAQ, per germline (reference sequence). This CDR3 spans 13 amino acids. CDR3 DNA sequence: TGTGCCAGCAGCTTTGCAGGGAATGAAAAACTGTTTTTT. Its protein is CASSFAGNEKLFF.

J is TRBJ2-1 and V is TRBV7-2; weak D call: TRBD2 (6 bases). V was clipped by 7 bases and J by 3 bases, with 19 bases between them. CDR3 size: 16 residues. Germline CDR1 SGHTA, CDR2 FQGNSA. The CDR3 DNA sequence: TGTGCCAGCAAGCCCCTTGGGCGGCGGGACTACAATGAGCAGTTCTTC. Residues: CASKPLGRRDYNEQFF.

Comment on this clone: Additional DNA sequences in this sample encode the identical CDR3. This chain joins TRBV28 and TRBJ2-5; TRBD2 agrees at 9 bases. The V segment lost 1 base and the J segment 1 base; nucleotides outside the gene matches: 4. Looked up from germline, CDR1 is MDHEN and CDR2 is SYDVKM. This CDR3 has 16 residues. This CDR3 reads CASSLSGTSPQETQYF. The CDR3 DNA follows: TGTGCCAGCAGTTTATCCGGGACTAGCCCCCAAGAGACCCAGTACTTC.

The chain uses TRBV6-5 and TRBJ2-3, with D perhaps TRBD1 (5 bases). Looked up from germline, CDR1 is MNHEY and CDR2 is SVGAGI. The CDR3 length is 15 residues. V lost 6 bases and J 4 bases, leaving 17 bases between the germline ends. The CDR3 DNA sequence: TGTGCCAGCAGACCTACAGGAGTCGGCTCAGATACGCAGTATTTT. It specifies CASRPTGVGSDTQYF.

This chain connects TRBV5-4 to TRBJ1-1; TRBD1 aligns across 11 bases. Germline lookup yields CDR1 SGHNT and CDR2 YYREEE (reference sequence). V shed 0 bases and J 2 bases; nucleotides not matched to a gene: 0. The CDR3 is 15 amino acids. The CDR3: CASSLGTGGNTEAFF. The CDR3 DNA reads as TGTGCCAGCAGCTTGGGGACAGGGGGCAACACTGAAGCTTTCTTT.

For this clone: The sample holds other DNA sequences that translate to the same CDR3. The chain is built from TRBV6-6 and TRBJ1-4; no reliable D call. CDR3 size: 11 residues. The V end was cut by 6 bases, the J end by 8 bases, with 7 bases between. Germline-derived CDR1 and CDR2 are MNHNY and SVGAGI (reference sequence). CDR3 in amino acids: CASRGGEKLFF. In nucleotides, the CDR3 is TGTGCCAGCAGGGGAGGCGAAAAACTGTTTTTT.

The V and J genes are TRBV6-5 and TRBJ1-2, with 7 positions matching TRBD1. V was pared by 7 bases and J by 4 bases, with 6 bases of the junction left unmatched. The germline V gene has CDR1 MNHEY and CDR2 SVGAGI. This CDR3 contains 13 residues. The CDR3 protein is CASTSGQLYGYTF. DNA of the CDR3: TGTGCCAGCACTTCGGGACAGCTCTATGGCTACACCTTC.

V is TRBV13 and J is TRBJ2-6; no clear D gene. The CDR3 covers 17 residues. Looked up from germline, CDR1 is PRHDT and CDR2 is FYEKMQ (reference sequence). Between the trimmed V and J ends, which lost 5 bases and 0 bases, there was a span of 14 bases. The CDR3 nucleotides read TGTGCCAGCAGCCTTTCTGACGCGGACTCTGGGGCCAACGTCCTGACTTTC. Its translation is CASSLSDADSGANVLTF. The full variable domain, in which reference TRBV13 and TRBJ2-6 provide the parts outside the CDR3, is AAGVIQSPRHLIKEKRETATLKCYPIPRHDTVYWYQQGPGQDPQFLISFYEKMQSDKGSIPDRFSAQQFSDYHSELNMSSLELGDSALYFCASSLSDADSGANVLTFGAGSRLTVL.

This clone has just a few counts. This chain connects TRBV4-2 to TRBJ1-2, with 10 bases fitting TRBD1. Germline V gene sequence: CDR1 LGHNA, CDR2 YNFKEQ. Trimming cost V 0 bases and J 0 bases; bases outside gene matches: 7. CDR3 size: 18 residues. The CDR3 sequence is CASSQDPAGTGANYGYTF. CDR3 DNA sequence: TGTGCCAGCAGCCAAGATCCTGCCGGGACAGGGGCTAACTATGGCTACACCTTC.

This rearrangement joins TRBV3-1 (or the pseudogene TRBV3-2) to TRBJ1-1, with TRBD1 identical over 7 bases. The ends lost 6 bases at V and 10 bases at J; junction bases unmatched: 5. The germline V gene encodes CDR1 LGHDT and CDR2 YNNKEL (reference sequence). The CDR3 is 11 residues long. The CDR3 here is CASSQTGRAFF. The CDR3 DNA reads TGTGCCAGCAGTCAGACAGGGCGAGCTTTCTTT.

This chain links TRBV2 with TRBJ1-4; no reliable D call. Trimming cost V 4 bases and J 4 bases, with 4 bases left between them. The CDR3 sequence is 12 residues long. CDR1 and CDR2 from the germline V gene are SNHLY and FYNNEI. The CDR3 region is CASSVVNEKLFF. In nucleotides, the CDR3 is TGTGCCAGCAGTGTAGTTAATGAAAAACTGTTTTTT.

V and J are TRBV6-2 or TRBV6-3 and TRBJ2-5; no clear D. Trimming removed 4 bases at V and 5 bases at J, with 14 bases between. This CDR3 is built from 14 residues. CDR1 MNHEY and CDR2 SVGEGT come from the germline V gene. CDR3 protein: CASSSGGSGETQYF. The CDR3 region has the DNA TGTGCCAGCAGTTCCGGCGGCTCCGGTGAGACCCAGTACTTC.

This chain's CDR3 is CASSLTDTQYF. The DNA for the CDR3 is TGTGCCAGCAGCCTCACAGATACGCAGTATTTT. The chain joins TRBV5-6 to TRBJ2-3; D ambiguous. Trimming cost V 4 bases and J 2 bases, with 2 bases left between them. The CDR3 has 11 residues. CDR1 and CDR2 from the germline V gene are SGHDT and YYEEEE.

The chain carries TRBV6-1 and TRBJ2-3, with 10 bases that match TRBD2. The CDR3 length is 14 residues. Germline V gene data show CDR1 as MNHNS and CDR2 as SASEGT. V was clipped by 3 bases and J by 6 bases; unmatched bases: 3. The CDR3 sequence: CASSESSGGDTQYF. CDR3 nucleotide sequence: TGTGCCAGCAGTGAGTCTAGCGGGGGCGATACGCAGTATTTT.

This chain uses TRBV24-1 with TRBJ2-7; 8 nucleotides align to TRBD1. With V trimmed by 4 bases and J by 3 bases, 10 bases remained unmatched. The CDR3 is made up of 16 amino acids. The germline V gene has CDR1 KGHDR and CDR2 SFDVKD. The CDR3 region is CATSEAQAGGLYEQYF. Written as DNA, the CDR3 is TGTGCCACCAGTGAAGCTCAGGCAGGGGGCCTCTACGAGCAGTACTTC.

The J gene is TRBJ2-2, the V gene TRBV24-1, with a tentative D call TRBD1 (5 bases). The CDR3 length is 14 residues. V was trimmed by 7 bases and J by 4 bases, leaving 12 bases between them. Per germline, CDR1 KGHDR and CDR2 SFDVKD. The CDR3 spells CATRGQAGTGELFF. CDR3 sequence (DNA): TGTGCCACCAGGGGGCAAGCAGGCACCGGGGAGCTGTTTTTT.

The chain employs TRBV20-1 and TRBJ2-3, with 8 bases matching TRBD2. The CDR3 totals 15 residues. Germline V lookup: CDR1 DFQATT, CDR2 SNEGSKA (reference sequence). V lost 3 bases and J lost 1; bases outside the gene matches: 6. For the CDR3, the DNA is TGCAGTGCTAGTGTTGCTAGCGGGCGCACAGATACGCAGTATTTT. Translating gives CSASVASGRTDTQYF.

The V call is TRBV5-1, the J call TRBJ2-7; D is unresolved. Trimming cost V 0 bases and J 6 bases, with 10 bases left between them. This CDR3 contains 13 residues. Germline CDR1 SGHRS, CDR2 YFSETQ. The CDR3 DNA follows: TGCGCCAGCAGCTTGGTAGCAGCCGGCGAGCAGTACTTC. Protein sequence: CASSLVAAGEQYF.

The chain has TRBV9 and TRBJ2-7; D might be TRBD2 (5 bases). V dropped 0 bases and J dropped 4 bases, with 14 bases sitting between them. The CDR3 is made up of 15 amino acids. Germline V gives CDR1 SGDLS, CDR2 YYNGEE. The CDR3 DNA reads as TGTGCCAGCAGCGTAGGCAGTAGCGCCGTATACGAGCAGTACTTC. Amino acid sequence: CASSVGSSAVYEQYF.

The genes are TRBV19 and TRBJ2-5; D uncertain. The germline CDR1 and CDR2 sequences are LNHDA and SQIVND (reference sequence). V lost 7 bases and J lost 1, with 10 bases in between. The CDR3 is 13 residues long. The CDR3 bases are TGTGCCAGTACAAGGTCGGGCCAAGAGACCCAGTACTTC. This encodes CASTRSGQETQYF.